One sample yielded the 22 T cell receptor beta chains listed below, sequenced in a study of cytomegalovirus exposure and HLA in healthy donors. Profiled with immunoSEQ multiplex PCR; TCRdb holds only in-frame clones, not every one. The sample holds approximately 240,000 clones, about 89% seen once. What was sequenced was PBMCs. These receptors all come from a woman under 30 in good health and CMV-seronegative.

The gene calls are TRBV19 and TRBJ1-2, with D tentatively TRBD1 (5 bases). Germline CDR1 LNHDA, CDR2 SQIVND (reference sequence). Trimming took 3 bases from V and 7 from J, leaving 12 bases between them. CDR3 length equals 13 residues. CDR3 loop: CASSIIQGPGYTF. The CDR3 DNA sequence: TGTGCCAGTAGTATTATCCAGGGTCCTGGCTACACCTTC. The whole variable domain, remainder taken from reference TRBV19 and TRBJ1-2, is DGGITQSPKYLFRKEGQNVTLSCEQNLNHDAMYWYRQDPGQGLRLIYYSQIVNDFQKGDIAEGYSVSREKKESFPLTVTSAQKNPTAFYLCASSIIQGPGYTFGSGTRLTVV.

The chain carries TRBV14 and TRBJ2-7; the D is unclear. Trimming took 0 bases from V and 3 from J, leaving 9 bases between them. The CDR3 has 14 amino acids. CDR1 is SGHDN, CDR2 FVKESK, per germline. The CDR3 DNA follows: TGTGCCAGCAGCCAAGAGAGCTTCATCTACGAGCAGTACTTC. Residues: CASSQESFIYEQYF.

DNA for the CDR3: TGTGCCACCTCCCGGGGGTTAGGAAACACCATATATTTT. It codes for CATSRGLGNTIYF. The chain combines TRBV15 with TRBJ1-3; D might be TRBD1 (5 bases). The CDR3 contains 13 residues. V lost 8 bases to trimming and J lost 4 bases, with 12 bases between them. Germline values: CDR1 LNHNV, CDR2 YYDKDF (reference sequence).

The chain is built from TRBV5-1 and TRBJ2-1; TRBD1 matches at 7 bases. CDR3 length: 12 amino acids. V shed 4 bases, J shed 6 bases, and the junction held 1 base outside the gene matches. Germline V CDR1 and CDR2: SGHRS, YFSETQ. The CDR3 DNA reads TGCGCCAGCAGCCGGACAGGCAATGAGCAGTTCTTC. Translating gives CASSRTGNEQFF.

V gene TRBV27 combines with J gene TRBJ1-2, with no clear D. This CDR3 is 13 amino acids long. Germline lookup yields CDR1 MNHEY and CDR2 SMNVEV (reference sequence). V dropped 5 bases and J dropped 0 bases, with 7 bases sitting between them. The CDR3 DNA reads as TGTGCCAGCAGTATACAGCCTAACTATGGCTACACCTTC. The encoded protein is CASSIQPNYGYTF.

In nucleotides, the CDR3 is TGTGCCAGCAGTTTCCTAACCTTGAGGCAGGGGGCCGGGGAGCTGTTTTTT. Its translation is CASSFLTLRQGAGELFF. The V and J genes are TRBV27 and TRBJ2-2, with 7 bases matching TRBD1. Germline values: CDR1 MNHEY, CDR2 SMNVEV (reference sequence). V was clipped by 3 bases and J by 6 bases; unmatched bases: 13. The CDR3 is 17 residues long.

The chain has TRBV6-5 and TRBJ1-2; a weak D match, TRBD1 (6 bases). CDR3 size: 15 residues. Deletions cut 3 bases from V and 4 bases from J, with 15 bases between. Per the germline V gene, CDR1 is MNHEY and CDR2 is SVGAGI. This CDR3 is CASSYVAGTTYGYTF. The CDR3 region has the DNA TGTGCCAGCAGTTATGTAGCCGGGACAACCTATGGCTACACCTTC.

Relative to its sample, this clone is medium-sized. CDR3 bases: TGCGCCAGCCCTCCGACAGACGTATCCTACGAGCAGTACTTC. Residues: CASPPTDVSYEQYF. V gene TRBV5-1 combines with J gene TRBJ2-7, with a possible D match to TRBD1 (5 bases). The V gene lost 7 bases and the J gene lost 1 base, with 15 bases spanning the gap. This CDR3 comprises 14 residues. In germline, CDR1 is SGHRS, CDR2 YFSETQ.

In DNA form, the CDR3 reads TGTGCCAGCAGCTTGACCGGAGAGACCCAGTACTTC. Residues: CASSLTGETQYF. This chain links TRBV5-4 with TRBJ2-5, with D unresolved. The CDR3 is 12 residues long. CDR1 is SGHNT, CDR2 YYREEE, per germline (reference sequence). V dropped 1 base and J dropped 4 bases, with 5 bases sitting between them.

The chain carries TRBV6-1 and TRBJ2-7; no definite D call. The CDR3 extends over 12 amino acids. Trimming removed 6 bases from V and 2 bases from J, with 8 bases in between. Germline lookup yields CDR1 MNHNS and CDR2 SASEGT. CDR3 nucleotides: TGTGCCAGCAGACGCGGAGCCTACGAGCAGTACTTC. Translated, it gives CASRRGAYEQYF.

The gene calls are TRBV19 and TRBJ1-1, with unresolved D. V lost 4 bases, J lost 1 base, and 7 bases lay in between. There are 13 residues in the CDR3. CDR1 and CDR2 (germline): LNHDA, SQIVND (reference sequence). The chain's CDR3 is CASSTGRNTEAFF. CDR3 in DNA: TGTGCCAGTAGTACCGGGAGGAACACTGAAGCTTTCTTT.

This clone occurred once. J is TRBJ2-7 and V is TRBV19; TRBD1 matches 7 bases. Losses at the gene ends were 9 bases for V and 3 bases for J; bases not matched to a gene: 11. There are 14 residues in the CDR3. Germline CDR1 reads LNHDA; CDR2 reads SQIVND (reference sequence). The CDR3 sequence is CASARQGPRYEQYF. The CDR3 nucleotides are TGTGCCAGCGCCAGACAGGGCCCCCGCTACGAGCAGTACTTC.

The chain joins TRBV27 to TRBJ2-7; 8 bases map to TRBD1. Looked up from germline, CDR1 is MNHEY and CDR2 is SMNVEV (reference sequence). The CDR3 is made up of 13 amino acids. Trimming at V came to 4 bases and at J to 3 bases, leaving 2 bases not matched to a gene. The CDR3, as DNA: TGTGCCAGCAGTTCAGGGACAGGCTACGAGCAGTACTTC. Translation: CASSSGTGYEQYF.

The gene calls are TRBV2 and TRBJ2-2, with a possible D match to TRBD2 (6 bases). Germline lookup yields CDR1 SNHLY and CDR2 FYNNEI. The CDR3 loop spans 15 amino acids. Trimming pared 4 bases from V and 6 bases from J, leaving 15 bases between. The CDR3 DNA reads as TGTGCCAGCAGTGCTTTCGGGAGAGGGGCCGGGGAGCTGTTTTTT. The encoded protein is CASSAFGRGAGELFF.

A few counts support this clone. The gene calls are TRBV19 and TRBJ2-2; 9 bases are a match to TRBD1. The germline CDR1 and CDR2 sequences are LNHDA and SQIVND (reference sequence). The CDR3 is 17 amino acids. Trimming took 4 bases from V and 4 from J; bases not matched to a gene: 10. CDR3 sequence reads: CASSRRGDRDVTGELFF. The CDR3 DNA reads TGTGCCAGTAGTAGGCGCGGGGACAGGGACGTCACCGGGGAGCTGTTTTTT.

The DNA of the CDR3 is TGCGCCAGCAGTAGACCGGGACAGGGGAATCAGCAGTACTTC. Translating it yields CASSRPGQGNQQYF. V and J are TRBV10-1 and TRBJ2-7; TRBD1 aligns across 10 bases. Germline assignment: CDR1 WNHNN and CDR2 SYGVQD (reference sequence). The CDR3 consists of 14 residues. J gave up 8 bases and V 5 bases, and 9 bases lay outside the gene matches.

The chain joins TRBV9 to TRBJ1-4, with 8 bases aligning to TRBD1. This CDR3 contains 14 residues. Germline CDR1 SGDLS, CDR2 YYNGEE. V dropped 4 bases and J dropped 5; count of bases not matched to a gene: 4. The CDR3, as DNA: TGTGCCAGCAGCTTGGACAGGGCGAATGAAAAACTGTTTTTT. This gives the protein CASSLDRANEKLFF.

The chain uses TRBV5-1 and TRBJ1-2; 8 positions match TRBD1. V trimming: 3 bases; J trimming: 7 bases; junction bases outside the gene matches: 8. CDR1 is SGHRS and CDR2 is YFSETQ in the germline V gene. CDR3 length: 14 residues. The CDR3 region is CASSWGQDVFGYTF. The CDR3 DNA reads TGCGCCAGCAGCTGGGGACAGGATGTTTTTGGCTACACCTTC.

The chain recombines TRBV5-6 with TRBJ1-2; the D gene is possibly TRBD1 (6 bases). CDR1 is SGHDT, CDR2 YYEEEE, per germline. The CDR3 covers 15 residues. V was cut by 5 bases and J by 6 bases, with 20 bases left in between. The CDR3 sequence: CASRSGGARRDGYTF. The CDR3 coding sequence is TGTGCCAGCAGGTCGGGGGGGGCCCGTAGGGATGGCTACACCTTC.

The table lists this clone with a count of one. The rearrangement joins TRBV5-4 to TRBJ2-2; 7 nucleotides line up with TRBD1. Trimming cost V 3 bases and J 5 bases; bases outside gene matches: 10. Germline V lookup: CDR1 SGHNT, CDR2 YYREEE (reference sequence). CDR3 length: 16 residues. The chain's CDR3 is CASSSPGQSYTGELFF. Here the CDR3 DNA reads TGTGCCAGCAGCTCCCCGGGACAGTCATATACCGGGGAGCTGTTTTTT.

CDR3 DNA: TGCGCCAGCAGCCCGCTCCGGGAAGGCTACACCTTC. The encoded protein is CASSPLREGYTF. The rearrangement uses TRBV5-1 and TRBJ1-2; D uncertain. The V gene's germline CDR1 is SGHRS and CDR2 YFSETQ. Deletions cut 4 bases from V and 8 bases from J, with 12 bases between. The CDR3 extends over 12 amino acids.

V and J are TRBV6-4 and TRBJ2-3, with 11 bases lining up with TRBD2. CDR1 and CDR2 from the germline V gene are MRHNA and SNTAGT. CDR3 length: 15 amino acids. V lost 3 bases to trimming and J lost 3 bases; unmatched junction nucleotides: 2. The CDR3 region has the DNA TGTGCCAGCAGTGAAGGGACTAGCGGAACAGATACGCAGTATTTT. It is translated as CASSEGTSGTDTQYF.